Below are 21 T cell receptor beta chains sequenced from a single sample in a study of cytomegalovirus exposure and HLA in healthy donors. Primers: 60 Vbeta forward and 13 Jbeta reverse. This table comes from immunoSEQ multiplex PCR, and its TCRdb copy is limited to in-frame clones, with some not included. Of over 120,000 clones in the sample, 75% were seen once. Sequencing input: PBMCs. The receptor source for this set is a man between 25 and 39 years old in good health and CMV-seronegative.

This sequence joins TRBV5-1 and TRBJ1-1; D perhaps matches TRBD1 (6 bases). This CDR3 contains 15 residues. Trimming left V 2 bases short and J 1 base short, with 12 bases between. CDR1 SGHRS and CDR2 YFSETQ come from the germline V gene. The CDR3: CASSFQGTGNTEAFF. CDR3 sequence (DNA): TGCGCCAGCAGCTTTCAGGGGACGGGGAACACTGAAGCTTTCTTT.

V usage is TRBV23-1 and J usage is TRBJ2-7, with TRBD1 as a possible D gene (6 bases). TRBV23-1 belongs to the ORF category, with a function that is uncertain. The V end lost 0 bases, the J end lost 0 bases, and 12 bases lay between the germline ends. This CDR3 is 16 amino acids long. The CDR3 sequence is CASSQSRQVPSYEQYF. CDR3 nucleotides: TGCGCCAGCAGTCAATCGAGACAGGTCCCCTCCTACGAGCAGTACTTC.

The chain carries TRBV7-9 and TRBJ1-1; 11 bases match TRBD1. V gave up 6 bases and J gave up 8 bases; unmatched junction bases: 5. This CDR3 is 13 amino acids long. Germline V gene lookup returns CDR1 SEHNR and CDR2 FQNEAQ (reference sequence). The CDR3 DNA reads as TGTGCCAGCAGGGGACAGGGGGAATTAGAAGCTTTCTTT. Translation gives CASRGQGELEAFF.

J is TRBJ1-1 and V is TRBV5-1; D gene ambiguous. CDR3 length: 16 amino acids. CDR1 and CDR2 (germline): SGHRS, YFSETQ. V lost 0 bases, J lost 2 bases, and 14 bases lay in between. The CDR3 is CASSLGGSDYNTEAFF. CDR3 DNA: TGCGCCAGCAGCTTGGGAGGGTCCGATTATAACACTGAAGCTTTCTTT.

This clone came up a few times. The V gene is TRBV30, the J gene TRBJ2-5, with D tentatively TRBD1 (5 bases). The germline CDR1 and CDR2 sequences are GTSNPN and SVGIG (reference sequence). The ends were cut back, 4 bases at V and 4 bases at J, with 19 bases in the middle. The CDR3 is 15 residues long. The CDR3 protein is CAWKGQGMMRETQYF. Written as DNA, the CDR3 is TGTGCCTGGAAGGGTCAGGGAATGATGAGAGAGACCCAGTACTTC. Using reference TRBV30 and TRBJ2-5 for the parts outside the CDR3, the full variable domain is SQTIHQWPATLVQPVGSPLSLECTVEGTSNPNLYWYRQAAGRGLQLLFYSVGIGQISSEVPQNLSASRPQDRQFILSSKKLLLSDSGFYLCAWKGQGMMRETQYFGPGTRLLVL.

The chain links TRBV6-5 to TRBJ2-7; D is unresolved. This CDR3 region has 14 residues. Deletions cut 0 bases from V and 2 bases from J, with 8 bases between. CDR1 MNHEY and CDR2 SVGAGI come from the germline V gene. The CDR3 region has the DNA TGTGCCAGCAGTTACTCGAGTTCCACCTACGAGCAGTACTTC. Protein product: CASSYSSSTYEQYF.

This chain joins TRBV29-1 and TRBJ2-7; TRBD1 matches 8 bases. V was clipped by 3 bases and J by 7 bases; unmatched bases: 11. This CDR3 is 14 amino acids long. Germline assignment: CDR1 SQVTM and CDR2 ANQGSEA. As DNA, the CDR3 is TGCAGCGTTGATAGAGGACAGGGTACGAGGGAGCAGTACTTC. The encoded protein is CSVDRGQGTREQYF.

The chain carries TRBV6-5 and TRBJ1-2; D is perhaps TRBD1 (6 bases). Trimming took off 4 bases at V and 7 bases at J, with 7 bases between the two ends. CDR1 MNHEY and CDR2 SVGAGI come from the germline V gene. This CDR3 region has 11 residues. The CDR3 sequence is CASSSGVGYTF. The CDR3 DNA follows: TGTGCCAGCAGTTCAGGGGTTGGCTACACCTTC.

CDR3 nucleotides: TGTGCCAGCAGAACAGGGGAGTCCTATGGCTACACCTTC. Its protein product is CASRTGESYGYTF. The chain joins TRBV2 to TRBJ1-2, with TRBD1 identical over 7 bases. The V gene end was trimmed by 6 bases and the J gene end by 4 bases; junction bases not matched to a gene: 5. The CDR3 runs 13 residues. The germline CDR1 and CDR2 sequences are SNHLY and FYNNEI.

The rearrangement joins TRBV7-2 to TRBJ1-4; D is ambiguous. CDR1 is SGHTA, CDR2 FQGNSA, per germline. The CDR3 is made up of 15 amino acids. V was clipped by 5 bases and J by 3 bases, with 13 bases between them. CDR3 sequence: CASSPSRGANEKLFF. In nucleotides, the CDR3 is TGTGCCAGCAGCCCTTCCCGGGGAGCTAATGAAAAACTGTTTTTT.

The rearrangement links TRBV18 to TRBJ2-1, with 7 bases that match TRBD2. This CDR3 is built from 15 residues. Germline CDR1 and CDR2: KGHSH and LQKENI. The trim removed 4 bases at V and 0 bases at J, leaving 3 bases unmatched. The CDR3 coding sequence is TGTGCCAGCTCACAGGGACTAATCTCCTACAATGAGCAGTTCTTC. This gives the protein CASSQGLISYNEQFF.

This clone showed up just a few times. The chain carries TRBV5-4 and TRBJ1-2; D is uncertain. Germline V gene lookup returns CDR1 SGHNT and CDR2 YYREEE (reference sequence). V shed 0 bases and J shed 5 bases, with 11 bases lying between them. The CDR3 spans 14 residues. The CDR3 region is CASSLGGVGYGYTF. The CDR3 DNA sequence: TGTGCCAGCAGCTTGGGCGGGGTGGGATATGGCTACACCTTC.

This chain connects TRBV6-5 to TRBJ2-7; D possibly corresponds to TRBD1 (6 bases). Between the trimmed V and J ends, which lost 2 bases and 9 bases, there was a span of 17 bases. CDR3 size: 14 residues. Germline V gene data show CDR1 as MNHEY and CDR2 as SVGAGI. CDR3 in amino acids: CASSYPYRDLRQYF. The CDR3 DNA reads TGTGCCAGCAGTTACCCCTACAGGGATCTAAGGCAGTACTTC.

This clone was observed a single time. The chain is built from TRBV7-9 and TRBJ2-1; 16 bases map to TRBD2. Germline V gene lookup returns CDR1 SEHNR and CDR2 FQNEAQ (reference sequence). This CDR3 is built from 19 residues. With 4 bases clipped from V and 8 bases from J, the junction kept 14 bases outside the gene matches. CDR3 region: CASSSKGTSGGAGIYEQFF. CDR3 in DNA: TGTGCCAGCAGCTCGAAGGGGACTAGCGGGGGGGCCGGGATTTATGAGCAGTTCTTC.

The CDR3: CASSSGLALVNEQFF. In nucleotides, the CDR3 is TGTGCCAGCAGTTCGGGACTAGCGTTGGTCAATGAGCAGTTCTTC. The rearrangement uses TRBV27 and TRBJ2-1, with 10 bases lining up with TRBD2. Germline V CDR1 and CDR2: MNHEY, SMNVEV (reference sequence). The CDR3 is 15 residues long. V shed 4 bases, J shed 6 bases, and the junction held 6 bases outside the gene matches.

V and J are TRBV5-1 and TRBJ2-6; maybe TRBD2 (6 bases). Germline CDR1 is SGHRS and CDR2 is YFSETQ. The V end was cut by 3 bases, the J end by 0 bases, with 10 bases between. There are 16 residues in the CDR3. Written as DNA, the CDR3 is TGCGCCAGCAGCTCAGACGGGAGCTCTGGGGCCAACGTCCTGACTTTC. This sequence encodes CASSSDGSSGANVLTF. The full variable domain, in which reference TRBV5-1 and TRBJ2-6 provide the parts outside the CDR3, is KAGVTQTPRYLIKTRGQQVTLSCSPISGHRSVSWYQQTPGQGLQFLFEYFSETQRNKGNFPGRFSGRQFSNSRSEMNVSTLELGDSALYLCASSSDGSSGANVLTFGAGSRLTVL.

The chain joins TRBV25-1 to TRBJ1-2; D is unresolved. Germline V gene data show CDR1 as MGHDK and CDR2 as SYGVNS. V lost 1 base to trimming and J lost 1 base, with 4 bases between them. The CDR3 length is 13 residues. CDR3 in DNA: TGTGCCAGCAGTGAATCGGGTAACTATGGCTACACCTTC. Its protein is CASSESGNYGYTF.

DNA for the CDR3: TGTGCCAGCAGCGTAGCTACCGGGGCTAGCGGGGTCCCCGAGGATGAGCAGTTCTTC. This encodes CASSVATGASGVPEDEQFF. This rearrangement joins TRBV9 to TRBJ2-1; 9 bases line up with TRBD2. CDR3 length: 19 residues. The V segment lost 0 bases and the J segment 8 bases; nucleotides outside the gene matches: 18. Germline values: CDR1 SGDLS, CDR2 YYNGEE.

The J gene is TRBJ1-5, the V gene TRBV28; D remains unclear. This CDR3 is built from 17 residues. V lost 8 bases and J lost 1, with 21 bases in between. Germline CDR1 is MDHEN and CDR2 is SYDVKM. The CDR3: CASPPRASRPSNQPQHF. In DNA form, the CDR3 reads TGTGCCAGCCCTCCGAGGGCATCCCGACCGAGCAATCAGCCCCAGCATTTT.

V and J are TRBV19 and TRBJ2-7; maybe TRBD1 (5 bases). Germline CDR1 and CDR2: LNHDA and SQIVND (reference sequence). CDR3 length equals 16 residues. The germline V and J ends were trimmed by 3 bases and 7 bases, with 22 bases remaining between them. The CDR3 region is CASSIGRAGQGREQYF. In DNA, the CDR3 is TGTGCCAGTAGTATTGGTAGGGCAGGGCAAGGAAGAGAGCAGTACTTC.

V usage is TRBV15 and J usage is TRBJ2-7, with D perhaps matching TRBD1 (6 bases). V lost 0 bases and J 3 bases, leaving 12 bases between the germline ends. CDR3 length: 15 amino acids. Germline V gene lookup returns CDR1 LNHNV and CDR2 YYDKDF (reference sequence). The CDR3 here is CATSRDRQGHYEQYF. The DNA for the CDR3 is TGTGCCACCAGCAGAGATCGCCAGGGACACTACGAGCAGTACTTC.